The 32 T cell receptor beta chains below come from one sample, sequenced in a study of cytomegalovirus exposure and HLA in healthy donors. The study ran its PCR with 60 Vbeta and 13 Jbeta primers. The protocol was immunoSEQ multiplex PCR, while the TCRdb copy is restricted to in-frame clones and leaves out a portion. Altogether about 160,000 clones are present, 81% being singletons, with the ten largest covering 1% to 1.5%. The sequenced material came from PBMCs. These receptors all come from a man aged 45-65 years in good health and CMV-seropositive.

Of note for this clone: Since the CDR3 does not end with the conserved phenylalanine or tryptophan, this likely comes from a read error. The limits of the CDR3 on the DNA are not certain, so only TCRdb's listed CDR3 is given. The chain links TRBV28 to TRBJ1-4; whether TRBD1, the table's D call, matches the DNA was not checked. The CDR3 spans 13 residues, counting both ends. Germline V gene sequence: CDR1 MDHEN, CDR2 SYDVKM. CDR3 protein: CASSTTSTGAVRL.

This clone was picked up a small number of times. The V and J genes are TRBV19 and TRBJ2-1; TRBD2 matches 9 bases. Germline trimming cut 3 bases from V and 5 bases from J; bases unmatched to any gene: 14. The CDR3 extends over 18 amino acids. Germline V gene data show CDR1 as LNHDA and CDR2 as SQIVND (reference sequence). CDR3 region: CASSIRPSGEPGDNEQFF. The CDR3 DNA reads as TGTGCCAGTAGTATTAGGCCTAGCGGGGAACCGGGGGACAATGAGCAGTTCTTC.

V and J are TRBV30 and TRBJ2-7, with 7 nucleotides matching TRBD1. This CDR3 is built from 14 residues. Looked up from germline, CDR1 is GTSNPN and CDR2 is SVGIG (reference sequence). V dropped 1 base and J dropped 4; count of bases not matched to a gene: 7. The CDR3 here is CAWSGGQLLYEQYF. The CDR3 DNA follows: TGTGCCTGGAGTGGGGGACAGTTGCTTTACGAGCAGTACTTC.

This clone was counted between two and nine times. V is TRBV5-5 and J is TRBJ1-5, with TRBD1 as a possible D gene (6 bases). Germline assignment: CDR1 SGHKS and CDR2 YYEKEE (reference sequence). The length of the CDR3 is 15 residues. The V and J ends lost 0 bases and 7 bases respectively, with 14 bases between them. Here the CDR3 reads CASSLVGQGIQPQHF. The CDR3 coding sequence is TGTGCCAGCAGCTTGGTCGGGCAGGGGATACAGCCCCAGCATTTT.

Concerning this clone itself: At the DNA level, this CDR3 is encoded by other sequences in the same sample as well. CDR3 in DNA: TGCGCCAGCAGCCAAGATAAGGGCGCTAGCGGGTACAACGAGCAGTACTTC. It yields the protein CASSQDKGASGYNEQYF. The rearrangement uses TRBV4-3 and TRBJ2-7; 8 bases line up with TRBD2. There are 17 residues in the CDR3. J was trimmed by 5 bases and V by 0 bases; bases with no gene match: 12. Germline V lookup: CDR1 LGHNA, CDR2 YSLEER.

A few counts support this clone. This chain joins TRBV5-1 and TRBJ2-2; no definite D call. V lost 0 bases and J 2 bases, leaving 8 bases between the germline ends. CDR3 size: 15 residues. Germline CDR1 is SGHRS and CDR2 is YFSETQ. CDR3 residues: CASSLDFLNTGELFF. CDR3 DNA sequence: TGCGCCAGCAGCTTGGACTTCTTAAACACCGGGGAGCTGTTTTTT.

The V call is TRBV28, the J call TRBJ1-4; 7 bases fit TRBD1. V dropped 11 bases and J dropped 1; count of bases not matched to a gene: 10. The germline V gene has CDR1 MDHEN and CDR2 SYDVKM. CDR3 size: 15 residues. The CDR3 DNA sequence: TGTGCCGGCACCGAAGGGGGCGTAACTAATGAAAAACTGTTTTTT. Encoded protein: CAGTEGGVTNEKLFF.

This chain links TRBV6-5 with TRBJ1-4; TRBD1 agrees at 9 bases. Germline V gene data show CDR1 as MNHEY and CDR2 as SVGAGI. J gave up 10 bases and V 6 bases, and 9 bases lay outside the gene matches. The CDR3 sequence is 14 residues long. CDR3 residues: CASSLGQGVRKLFF. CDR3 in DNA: TGTGCCAGCAGCCTGGGACAGGGTGTTCGAAAACTGTTTTTT.

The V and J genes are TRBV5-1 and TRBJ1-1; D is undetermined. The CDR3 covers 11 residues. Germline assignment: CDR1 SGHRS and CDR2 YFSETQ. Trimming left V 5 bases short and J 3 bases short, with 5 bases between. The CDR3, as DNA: TGCGCCAGCAGTTCCTACACTGAAGCTTTCTTT. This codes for CASSSYTEAFF.

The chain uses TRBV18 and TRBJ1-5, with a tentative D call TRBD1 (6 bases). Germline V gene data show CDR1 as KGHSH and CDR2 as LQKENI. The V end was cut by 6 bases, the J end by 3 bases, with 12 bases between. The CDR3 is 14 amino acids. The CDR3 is CASSSGGLNQPQHF. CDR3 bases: TGTGCCAGCTCCTCGGGGGGGCTCAATCAGCCCCAGCATTTT.

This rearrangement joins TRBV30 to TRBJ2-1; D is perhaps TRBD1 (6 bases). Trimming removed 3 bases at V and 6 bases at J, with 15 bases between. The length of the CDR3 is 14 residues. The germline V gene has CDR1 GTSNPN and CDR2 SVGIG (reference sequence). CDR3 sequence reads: CAWRDRLRGNEQFF. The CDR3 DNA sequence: TGTGCCTGGAGGGACCGACTCAGGGGCAATGAGCAGTTCTTC.

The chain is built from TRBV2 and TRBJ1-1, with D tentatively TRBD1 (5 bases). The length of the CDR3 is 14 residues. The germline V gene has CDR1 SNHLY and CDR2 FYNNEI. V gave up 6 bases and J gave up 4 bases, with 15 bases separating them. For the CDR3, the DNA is TGTGCCAGCAGCCCTCAGGGCGCGGCCACTGAAGCTTTCTTT. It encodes CASSPQGAATEAFF.

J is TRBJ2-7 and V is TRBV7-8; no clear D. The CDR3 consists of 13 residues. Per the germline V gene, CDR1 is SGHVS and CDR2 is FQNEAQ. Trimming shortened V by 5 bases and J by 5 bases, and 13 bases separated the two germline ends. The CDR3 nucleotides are TGTGCCAGCAGCCATGGGCCCCGTGACGAGCAGTACTTC. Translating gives CASSHGPRDEQYF.

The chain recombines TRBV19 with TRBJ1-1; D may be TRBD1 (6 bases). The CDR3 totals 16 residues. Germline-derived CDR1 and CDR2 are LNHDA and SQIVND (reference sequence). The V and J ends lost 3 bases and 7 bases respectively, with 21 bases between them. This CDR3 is CASSMLIKRQDHEAFF. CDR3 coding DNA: TGTGCCAGTAGTATGCTCATAAAACGACAGGACCATGAAGCTTTCTTT.

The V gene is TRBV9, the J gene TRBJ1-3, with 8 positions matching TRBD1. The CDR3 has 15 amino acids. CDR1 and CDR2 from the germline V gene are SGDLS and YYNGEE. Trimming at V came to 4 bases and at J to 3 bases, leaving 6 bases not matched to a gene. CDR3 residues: CASSPQGAHGNTIYF. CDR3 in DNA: TGTGCCAGCAGCCCTCAGGGGGCCCATGGAAACACCATATATTTT.

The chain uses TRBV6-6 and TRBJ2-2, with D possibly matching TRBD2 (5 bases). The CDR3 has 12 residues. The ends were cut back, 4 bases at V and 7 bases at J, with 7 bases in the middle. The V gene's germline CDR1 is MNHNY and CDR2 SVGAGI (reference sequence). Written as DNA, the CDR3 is TGTGCCAGCAGTTCCCGGGACGGGGAGCTGTTTTTT. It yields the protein CASSSRDGELFF.

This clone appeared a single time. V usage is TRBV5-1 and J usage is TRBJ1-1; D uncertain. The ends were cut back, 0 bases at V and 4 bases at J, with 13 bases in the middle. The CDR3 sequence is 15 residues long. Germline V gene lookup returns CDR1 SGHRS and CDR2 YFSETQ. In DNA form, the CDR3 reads TGCGCCAGCAGCTTGGTGACCTACGGGAGCACTGAAGCTTTCTTT. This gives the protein CASSLVTYGSTEAFF.

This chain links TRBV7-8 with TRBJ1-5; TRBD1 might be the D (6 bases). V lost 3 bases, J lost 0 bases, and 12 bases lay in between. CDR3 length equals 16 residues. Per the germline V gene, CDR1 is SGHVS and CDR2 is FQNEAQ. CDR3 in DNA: TGTGCCAGCAGCTTTGGTACAGGGAATAGCAATCAGCCCCAGCATTTT. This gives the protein CASSFGTGNSNQPQHF.

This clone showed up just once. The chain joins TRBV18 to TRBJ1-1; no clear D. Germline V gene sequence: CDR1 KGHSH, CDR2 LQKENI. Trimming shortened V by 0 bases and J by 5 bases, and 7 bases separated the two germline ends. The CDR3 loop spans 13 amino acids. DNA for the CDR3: TGTGCCAGCTCACCACCCGACGGGACTGAAGCTTTCTTT. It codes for CASSPPDGTEAFF.

CDR3 amino acids: CAWSVDAGGNLLAKNIQYF. For the CDR3, the DNA is TGTGCCTGGAGTGTCGATGCGGGGGGGAATCTACTAGCCAAAAACATTCAGTACTTC. The V gene is TRBV30, the J gene TRBJ2-4, with 9 bases identical to TRBD2. Germline lookup yields CDR1 GTSNPN and CDR2 SVGIG (reference sequence). V dropped 0 bases and J dropped 0; count of bases not matched to a gene: 12. This CDR3 is built from 19 residues.

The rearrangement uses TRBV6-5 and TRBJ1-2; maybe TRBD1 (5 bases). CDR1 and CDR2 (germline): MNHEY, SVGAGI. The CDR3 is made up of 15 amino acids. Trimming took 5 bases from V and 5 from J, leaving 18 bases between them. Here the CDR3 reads CASSVLGGGRYGYTF. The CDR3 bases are TGTGCCAGCAGTGTCTTGGGGGGGGGTCGGTATGGCTACACCTTC.

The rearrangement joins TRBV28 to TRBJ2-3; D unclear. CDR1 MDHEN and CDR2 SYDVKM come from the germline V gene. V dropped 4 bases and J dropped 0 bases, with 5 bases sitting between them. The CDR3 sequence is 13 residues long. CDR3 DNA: TGTGCCAGCAGTTCTTCTAGCACAGATACGCAGTATTTT. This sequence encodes CASSSSSTDTQYF.

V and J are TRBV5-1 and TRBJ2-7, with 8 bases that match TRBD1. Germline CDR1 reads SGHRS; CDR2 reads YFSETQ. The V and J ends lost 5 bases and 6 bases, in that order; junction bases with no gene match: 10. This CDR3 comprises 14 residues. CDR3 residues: CASSILDRVGEQYF. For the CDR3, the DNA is TGCGCCAGCAGTATCCTGGACAGGGTGGGCGAGCAGTACTTC.

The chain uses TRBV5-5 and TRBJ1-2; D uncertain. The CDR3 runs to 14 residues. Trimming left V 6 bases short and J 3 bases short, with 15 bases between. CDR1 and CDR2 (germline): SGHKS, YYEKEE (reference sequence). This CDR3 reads CASTPPGIHYGYTF. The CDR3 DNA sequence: TGTGCCAGCACTCCCCCCGGGATCCACTATGGCTACACCTTC.

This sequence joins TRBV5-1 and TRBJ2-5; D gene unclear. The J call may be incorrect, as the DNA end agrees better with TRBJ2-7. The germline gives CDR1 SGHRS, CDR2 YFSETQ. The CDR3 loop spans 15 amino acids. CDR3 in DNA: TGCGCCAGCAGCCTAATCCCATTAAGCTCCTACGAGCAGTACTTC. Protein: CASSLIPLSSYEQYF.

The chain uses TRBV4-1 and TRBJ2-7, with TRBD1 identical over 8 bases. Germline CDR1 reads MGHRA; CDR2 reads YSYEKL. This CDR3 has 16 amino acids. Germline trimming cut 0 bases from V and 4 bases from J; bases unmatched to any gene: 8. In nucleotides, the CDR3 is TGCGCCAGCAGCCAAGATGACCGGACAGGGTCGTACGAGCAGTACTTC. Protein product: CASSQDDRTGSYEQYF.

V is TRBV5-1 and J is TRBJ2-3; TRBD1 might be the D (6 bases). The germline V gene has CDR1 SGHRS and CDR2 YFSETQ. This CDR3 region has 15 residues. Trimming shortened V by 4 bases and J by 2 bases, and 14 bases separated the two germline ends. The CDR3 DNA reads TGCGCCAGCAGCCTAACGACAGGATTCACAGATACGCAGTATTTT. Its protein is CASSLTTGFTDTQYF. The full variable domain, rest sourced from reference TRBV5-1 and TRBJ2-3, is KAGVTQTPRYLIKTRGQQVTLSCSPISGHRSVSWYQQTPGQGLQFLFEYFSETQRNKGNFPGRFSGRQFSNSRSEMNVSTLELGDSALYLCASSLTTGFTDTQYFGPGTRLTVL.

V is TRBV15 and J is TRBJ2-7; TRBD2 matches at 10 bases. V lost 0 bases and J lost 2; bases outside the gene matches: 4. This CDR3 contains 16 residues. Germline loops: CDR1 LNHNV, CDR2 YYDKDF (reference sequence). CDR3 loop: CATSRDSLAGAYEQYF. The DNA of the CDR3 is TGTGCCACCAGCAGAGATTCGCTAGCGGGGGCCTACGAGCAGTACTTC.

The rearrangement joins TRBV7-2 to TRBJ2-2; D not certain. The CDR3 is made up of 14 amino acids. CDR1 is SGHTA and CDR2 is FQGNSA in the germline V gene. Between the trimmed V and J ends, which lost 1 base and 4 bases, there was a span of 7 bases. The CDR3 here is CASSLGAFTGELFF. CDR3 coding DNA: TGTGCCAGCAGCTTAGGGGCTTTCACCGGGGAGCTGTTTTTT.

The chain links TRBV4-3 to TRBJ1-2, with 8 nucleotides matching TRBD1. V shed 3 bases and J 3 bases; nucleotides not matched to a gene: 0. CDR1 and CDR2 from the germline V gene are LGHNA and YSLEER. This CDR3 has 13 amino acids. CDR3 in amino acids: CASSQDRDYGYTF. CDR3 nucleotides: TGCGCCAGCAGCCAGGACAGGGACTATGGCTACACCTTC.

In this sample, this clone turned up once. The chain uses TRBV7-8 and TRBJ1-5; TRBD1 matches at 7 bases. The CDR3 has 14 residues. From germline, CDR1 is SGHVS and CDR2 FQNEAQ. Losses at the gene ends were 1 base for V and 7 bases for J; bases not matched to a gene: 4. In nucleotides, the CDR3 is TGTGCCAGCAGCTTAGGAGGGGGCGGGCAGCCCCAGCATTTT. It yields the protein CASSLGGGGQPQHF.

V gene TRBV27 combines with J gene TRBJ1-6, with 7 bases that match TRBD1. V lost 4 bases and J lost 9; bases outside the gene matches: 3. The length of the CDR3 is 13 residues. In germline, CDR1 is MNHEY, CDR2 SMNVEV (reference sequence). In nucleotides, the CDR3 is TGTGCCAGCAGTTGGCAGGGGGGTTCACCCCTCCACTTT. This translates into CASSWQGGSPLHF.